This is a list of T cell receptor beta chains from one sample in a study of shared clonotypes between healthy human individuals. TCRdb keeps only in-frame clones here, not all; method: immunoSEQ multiplex PCR. The sample includes around 1 million clones, approximately 80% of them seen just once. Sample: memory CD4+ T cells sorted from blood. All receptors derive from a man younger than 30 in good health. The CDR3 runs from the conserved cysteine through the conserved F or W. Fields, in order: CDR3 length, V gene, D gene, J gene, clone size, CDR3 DNA, CDR3 protein. D genes are given only for firm matches. Clone size is given for some rows only: seen once, a few or many times, or a class if the clone is expanded.

16,TRBV27,-,TRBJ1-1,-,TGTGCCAGCAGTTTTGACCGGACATCGCGTGGGGCTGAAGCTTTCTTT,CASSFDRTSRGAEAFF
11,TRBV5-4,-,TRBJ1-2,-,TGTGCCAGCAGCTCGGGACTCGGCTACACCTTC,CASSSGLGYTF
17,TRBV27,-,TRBJ1-6,-,TGTGCCAGCAGCAGGCCTACAGGGAGCTCCTATAATTCACCCCTCCACTTT,CASSRPTGSSYNSPLHF
17,TRBV11-2,-,TRBJ2-3,-,TGTGCCAGCAGCTTAGATGGAAGGGGGGCCAACACAGATACGCAGTATTTT,CASSLDGRGANTDTQYF
13,TRBV6-5,-,TRBJ1-5,-,TGTGCCAGCAGTTACTCAGGGGTTCAGCCCCAGCATTTT,CASSYSGVQPQHF
16,TRBV5-1,-,TRBJ2-7,-,TGCGCCAGCAGCCCTTATACTAGTGGGACGTCCTACGAGCAGTACTTC,CASSPYTSGTSYEQYF
15,TRBV5-1,-,TRBJ2-2,-,TGCGCCAGCAGCCCGTTGGGGGCCCAGGGCGGGGAGCTGTTTTTT,CASSPLGAQGGELFF
14,TRBV10-2,TRBD2,TRBJ2-2,-,TGCGCCAGCAGTGAGAACGGGGGGGTCGGGGAGCTGTTTTTT,CASSENGGVGELFF
15,TRBV7-2,-,TRBJ1-2,-,TGTGCCAGCAGCTCTCCGACAGGAGCTTACTATGGCTACACCTTC,CASSSPTGAYYGYTF
14,TRBV27,TRBD1,TRBJ1-3,-,TGTGCCAGCAGTCGACAGGGTTCCGGAAACACCATATATTTT,CASSRQGSGNTIYF
15,TRBV7-9,-,TRBJ2-5,few,TGTGCCAGCAGCCTCCGACTAGAGACAAAAGAGACCCAGTACTTC,CASSLRLETKETQYF
11,TRBV28,-,TRBJ1-5,-,TGTGCCAGCAGTTTAGAGCAGCCCCAGCATTTT,CASSLEQPQHF
16,TRBV5-6,TRBD1,TRBJ1-1,-,TGTGCCAGCAGCTTGCGCGGGACAGGGACACATAATGAAGCTTTCTTT,CASSLRGTGTHNEAFF
13,TRBV29-1,TRBD1,TRBJ1-3,-,TGCAGCGTTAAGGGACAGGGATTAAACACCATATATTTT,CSVKGQGLNTIYF
14,TRBV4-1,-,TRBJ2-7,few,TGCGCCAGCAGCCCACAGATATTAACCTACGAGCAGTACTTC,CASSPQILTYEQYF
14,TRBV18,-,TRBJ1-1,-,TGTGCCAGCTCACAGGCTGTGGGAGACACTGAAGCTTTCTTT,CASSQAVGDTEAFF
15,TRBV2,TRBD2,TRBJ2-7,-,TGTGCCAGCAGTGAAGCGGGGGGGAGTCTCAACGAGCAGTACTTC,CASSEAGGSLNEQYF
16,TRBV11-2,-,TRBJ1-2,-,TGTGCCAGCAGCTTAGGAAGGGGGAAAGGGGACTATGGCTACACCTTC,CASSLGRGKGDYGYTF
14,TRBV7-9,-,TRBJ1-1,-,TGTGCCAGCAGCTTATTGGGGCTCGGCACTGAAGCTTTCTTT,CASSLLGLGTEAFF
14,TRBV6-5,TRBD1,TRBJ1-2,-,TGTGCCAGCAGAAAACCGGGACAGACCTATGGCTACACCTTC,CASRKPGQTYGYTF
12,TRBV10-3,-,TRBJ2-3,-,TGTGCCATCAGTGAGTCGCAGCGTACGCAGTATTTT,CAISESQRTQYF
14,TRBV30,-,TRBJ1-1,-,TGTGCCTGGAGAGTATCTTCGGTGAACACTGAAGCTTTCTTT,CAWRVSSVNTEAFF
14,TRBV5-6,-,TRBJ2-7,-,TGTGCCAGCAGCTCGAGCCGGGACTCGGTCGAGCAGTACTTC,CASSSSRDSVEQYF
13,TRBV9,-,TRBJ2-3,-,TGTGCCAGCAGCGTAGCAGAGACAGATACGCAGTATTTT,CASSVAETDTQYF
15,TRBV7-2,-,TRBJ2-5,-,TGTGCCAGCAGCTTAGTGGGCCGACTAGAGGAGACCCAGTACTTC,CASSLVGRLEETQYF
17,TRBV13,-,TRBJ1-6,-,TGTGCCAGCAGCGAAACACCGGGACTAGGGGGTAATTCACCCCTCCACTTT,CASSETPGLGGNSPLHF
16,TRBV5-1,-,TRBJ2-6,-,TGCGCCAGCAGCTTGGGCGGCAGTACTGGGGCCAACGTCCTGACTTTC,CASSLGGSTGANVLTF
12,TRBV7-9,-,TRBJ2-7,-,TGTGCCAGCAGCTCCCAGGGTTACGAGCAGTACTTC,CASSSQGYEQYF
16,TRBV28,-,TRBJ2-2,-,TGTGCCAGCAGTTTATTCCCGGGAGCAAACACCGGGGAGCTGTTTTTT,CASSLFPGANTGELFF
14,TRBV10-3,-,TRBJ2-7,many,TGTGCCATCAGAGGGGCAGGCGATCCCTACGAGCAGTACTTC,CAIRGAGDPYEQYF
18,TRBV28,TRBD1,TRBJ1-6,-,TGTGCCAGCAGTTCCACGACAGGGTCCGACTCCTATAATTCACCCCTCCACTTT,CASSSTTGSDSYNSPLHF
16,TRBV5-1,-,TRBJ1-2,-,TGCGCCAGCAGCTCCTCCCTGACCGGACAGAACTATGGCTACACCTTC,CASSSSLTGQNYGYTF
13,TRBV5-4,-,TRBJ1-1,-,TGTGCCAGCAGCGAGACGGGCCGCCGTGAAGCTTTCTTT,CASSETGRREAFF
13,TRBV7-3,-,TRBJ2-2,-,TGTGCCAGCGGCTTCACGAACACCGGGGAGCTGTTTTTT,CASGFTNTGELFF
15,TRBV7-3,TRBD1,TRBJ2-3,-,TGTGCCAGCAGCTTAAATTACGGGACAGGAGATACGCAGTATTTT,CASSLNYGTGDTQYF
13,TRBV6-4,-,TRBJ1-1,once,TGTGCCAGCAGTGAGAGGCTTGGCACTGAAGCTTTCTTT,CASSERLGTEAFF
15,TRBV28,-,TRBJ2-6,-,TGTGCCAGCAGGGGTATCGCATCTGGGGCCAACGTCCTGACTTTC,CASRGIASGANVLTF
16,TRBV7-2,-,TRBJ2-3,-,TGTGCCAGCCGCCTGGGGGGAGTAGCGGGCACAGATACGCAGTATTTT,CASRLGGVAGTDTQYF
16,TRBV7-2,-,TRBJ2-1,once,TGTGCCAGCAGCGGACCCCAAGGGCGGGCCAGCAATGAGCAGTTCTTC,CASSGPQGRASNEQFF
13,TRBV25-1,TRBD1,TRBJ1-4,-,TGTGCCAGCAGGGACAGGGTGAATGAAAAACTGTTTTTT,CASRDRVNEKLFF
13,TRBV7-9,-,TRBJ2-7,many,TGTGCCAGCAGCTTAGTGTGGTCCTACGAGCAGTACTTC,CASSLVWSYEQYF
17,TRBV10-3,-,TRBJ1-1,-,TGTGCCATCATAGGGGAGGTCGGCAGCCGACCGAACACTGAAGCTTTCTTT,CAIIGEVGSRPNTEAFF
15,TRBV7-2,-,TRBJ2-3,-,TGTGCCAGCAGCTTGGTGTCATCGGCTACGGATACGCAGTATTTT,CASSLVSSATDTQYF
15,TRBV7-2,TRBD1,TRBJ1-2,once,TGTGCCAGCAGCTCAGACGGACAGGGTATCTATGGCTACACCTTC,CASSSDGQGIYGYTF
16,TRBV7-8,-,TRBJ2-3,-,TGTGCCAGCAGCTTAGAGGGGGGCGGGGCCACAGATACGCAGTATTTT,CASSLEGGGATDTQYF
15,TRBV30,-,TRBJ1-5,once,TGTGCCTGGAGTACGGGGCGGTTCTGGAATCAGCCCCAGCATTTT,CAWSTGRFWNQPQHF
14,TRBV6-5,-,TRBJ2-7,-,TGTGCCAGCAGTTACCTGGTCAGGGGCGGCGAGCAGTACTTC,CASSYLVRGGEQYF
16,TRBV10-3,-,TRBJ2-2,-,TGTGCCAAGTACCGGAGGGGGAACTTACTCTACCGGGAGCTGTTTTTT,CAKYRRGNLLYRELFF
16,TRBV4-2,TRBD2,TRBJ2-3,-,TGTGCCAGCAGCCAAGACTGGACTAGCGGGGGACATACGCAGTATTTT,CASSQDWTSGGHTQYF
15,TRBV12-2,-,TRBJ1-2,-,TGTGCAAGTCGCACGCCCCCGGGATTTGGGTATGGCTACACCTTC,CASRTPPGFGYGYTF
14,TRBV6-1,-,TRBJ1-6,once,TGTGCCAGCAGCGATGGGGTTAGGAATTCACCCCTCCACTTT,CASSDGVRNSPLHF
14,TRBV11-2,-,TRBJ2-1,once,TGTGCCAGCAGCTTAGGAGCTACCCTAGGCGAGCAGTTCTTC,CASSLGATLGEQFF
17,TRBV7-8,-,TRBJ2-2,few,TGTGCCAGCAGCCCTAGAGGTACAGGGACGGACACCGGGGAGCTGTTTTTT,CASSPRGTGTDTGELFF
13,TRBV29-1,-,TRBJ1-4,-,TGCAGCGTTGAAGTAGGGGCGACCGAAAAACTGTTTTTT,CSVEVGATEKLFF
15,TRBV5-1,TRBD1,TRBJ2-2,-,TGCGCCAGCAGCTGGGGGGACAGGGTCACCGGGGAGCTGTTTTTT,CASSWGDRVTGELFF